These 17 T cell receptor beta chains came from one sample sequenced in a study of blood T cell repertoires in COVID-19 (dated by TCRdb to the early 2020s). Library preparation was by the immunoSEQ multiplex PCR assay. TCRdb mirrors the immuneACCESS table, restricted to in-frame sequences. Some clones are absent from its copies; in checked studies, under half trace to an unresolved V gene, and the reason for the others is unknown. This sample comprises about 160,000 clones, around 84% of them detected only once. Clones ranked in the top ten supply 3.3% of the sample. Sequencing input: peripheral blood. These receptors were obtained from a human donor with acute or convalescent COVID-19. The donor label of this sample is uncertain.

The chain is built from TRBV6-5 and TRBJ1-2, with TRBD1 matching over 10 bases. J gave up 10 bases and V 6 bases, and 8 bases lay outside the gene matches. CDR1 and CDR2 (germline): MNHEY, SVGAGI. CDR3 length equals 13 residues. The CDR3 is CASSLDRGRVYTF. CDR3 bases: TGTGCCAGCAGCCTCGACAGGGGGCGCGTCTACACCTTC.

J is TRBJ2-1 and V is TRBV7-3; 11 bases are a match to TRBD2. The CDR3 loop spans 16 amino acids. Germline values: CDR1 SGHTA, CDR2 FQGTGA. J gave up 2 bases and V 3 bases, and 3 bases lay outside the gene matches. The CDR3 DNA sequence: TGTGCCAGCAGCTTCAGTAGCGGGGGGGCCTACAATGAGCAGTTCTTC. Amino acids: CASSFSSGGAYNEQFF.

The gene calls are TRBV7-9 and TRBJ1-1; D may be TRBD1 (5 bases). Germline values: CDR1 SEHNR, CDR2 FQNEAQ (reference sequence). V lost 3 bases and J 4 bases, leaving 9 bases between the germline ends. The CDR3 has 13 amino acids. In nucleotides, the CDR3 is TGTGCCAGCAGCTTCGGCGGGGGCACTGAAGCTTTCTTT. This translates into CASSFGGGTEAFF.

The CDR3 loop reads CASSLNRGGDTIYF. CDR3 coding DNA: TGTGCCAGCAGCCTTAACAGGGGTGGCGACACCATATATTTT. The chain employs TRBV28 and TRBJ1-3; 7 bases are shared with TRBD1. The CDR3 runs to 14 residues. V lost 6 bases and J lost 8; bases outside the gene matches: 10. Germline V gene lookup returns CDR1 MDHEN and CDR2 SYDVKM. Drawing the rest from reference TRBV28 and TRBJ1-3, the complete variable domain is DVKVTQSSRYLVKRTGEKVFLECVQDMDHENMFWYRQDPGLGLRLIYFSYDVKMKEKGDIPEGYSVSREKKERFSLILESASTNQTSMYLCASSLNRGGDTIYFGEGSWLTVV.

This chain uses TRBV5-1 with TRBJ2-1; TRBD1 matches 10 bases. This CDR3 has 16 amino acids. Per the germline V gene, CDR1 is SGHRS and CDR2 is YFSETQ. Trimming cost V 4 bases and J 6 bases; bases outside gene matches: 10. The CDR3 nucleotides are TGCGCCAGCAGCCCTTATTCCGGGACAGGGGCCAATGAGCAGTTCTTC. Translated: CASSPYSGTGANEQFF.

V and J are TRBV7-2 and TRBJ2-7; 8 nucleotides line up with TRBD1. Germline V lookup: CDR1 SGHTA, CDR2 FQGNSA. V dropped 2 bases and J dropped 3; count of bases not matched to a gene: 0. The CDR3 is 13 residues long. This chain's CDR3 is CASSLTGGYEQYF. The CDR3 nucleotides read TGTGCCAGCAGCTTAACAGGGGGCTACGAGCAGTACTTC.

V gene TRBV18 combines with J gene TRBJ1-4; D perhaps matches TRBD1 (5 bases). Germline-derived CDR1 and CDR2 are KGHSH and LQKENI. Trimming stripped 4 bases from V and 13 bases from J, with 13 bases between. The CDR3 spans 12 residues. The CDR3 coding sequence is TGTGCCAGCTCACACCCAGGGAGGTCACTGTTTTTT. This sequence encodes CASSHPGRSLFF.

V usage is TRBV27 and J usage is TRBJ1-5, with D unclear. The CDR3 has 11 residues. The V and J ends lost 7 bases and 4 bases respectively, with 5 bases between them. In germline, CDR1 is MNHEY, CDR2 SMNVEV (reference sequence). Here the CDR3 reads CASTPNQPQHF. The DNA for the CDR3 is TGTGCCAGCACCCCTAATCAGCCCCAGCATTTT.

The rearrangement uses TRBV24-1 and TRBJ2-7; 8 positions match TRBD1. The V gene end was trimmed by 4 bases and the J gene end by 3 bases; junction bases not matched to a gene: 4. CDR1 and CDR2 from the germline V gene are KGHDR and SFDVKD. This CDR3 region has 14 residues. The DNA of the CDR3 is TGTGCCACCAGTGACTCCGGACAGGGCTACGAGCAGTACTTC. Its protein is CATSDSGQGYEQYF.

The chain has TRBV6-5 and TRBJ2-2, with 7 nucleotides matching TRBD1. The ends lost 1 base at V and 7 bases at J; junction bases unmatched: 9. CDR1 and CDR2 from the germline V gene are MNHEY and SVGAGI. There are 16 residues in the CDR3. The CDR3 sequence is CASSYYRGTSNGELFF. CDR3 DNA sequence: TGTGCCAGCAGTTACTACAGGGGAACGAGTAACGGGGAGCTGTTTTTT.

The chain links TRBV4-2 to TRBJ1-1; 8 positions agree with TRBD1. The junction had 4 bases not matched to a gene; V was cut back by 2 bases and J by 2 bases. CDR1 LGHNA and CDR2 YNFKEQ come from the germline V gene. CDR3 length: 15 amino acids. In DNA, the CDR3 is TGTGCCAGCAGCCAACCAGGACAGGGAAACACTGAAGCTTTCTTT. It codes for CASSQPGQGNTEAFF.

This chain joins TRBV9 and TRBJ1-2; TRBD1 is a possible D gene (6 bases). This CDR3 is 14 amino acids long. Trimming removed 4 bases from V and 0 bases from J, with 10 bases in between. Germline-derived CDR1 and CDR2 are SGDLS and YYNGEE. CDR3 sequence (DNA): TGTGCCAGCAGCCGGGACACCCCTAACTATGGCTACACCTTC. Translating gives CASSRDTPNYGYTF.

The CDR3 protein is CATSRERGLASAQHF. The CDR3 DNA follows: TGTGCCACCAGCAGAGAGAGGGGGTTAGCGTCGGCCCAGCATTTT. The V call is TRBV15, the J call TRBJ1-5; TRBD1 might be the D (6 bases). Germline CDR1 is LNHNV and CDR2 is YYDKDF (reference sequence). Trimming took 0 bases from V and 11 from J, leaving 17 bases between them. The length of the CDR3 is 15 residues.

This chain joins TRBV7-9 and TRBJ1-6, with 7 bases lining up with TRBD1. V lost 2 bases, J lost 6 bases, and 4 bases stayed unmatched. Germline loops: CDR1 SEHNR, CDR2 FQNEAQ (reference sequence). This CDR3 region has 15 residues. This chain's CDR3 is CASSLLNRGNSPLHF. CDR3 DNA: TGTGCCAGCAGCTTACTAAACAGGGGTAATTCACCCCTCCACTTT.

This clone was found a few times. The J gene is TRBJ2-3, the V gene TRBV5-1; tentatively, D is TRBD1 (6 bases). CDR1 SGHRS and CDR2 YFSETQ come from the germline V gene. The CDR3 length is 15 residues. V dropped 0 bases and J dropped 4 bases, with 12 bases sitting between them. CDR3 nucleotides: TGCGCCAGCAGCTTGGTGGGGGCAGGGGCAGATACGCAGTATTTT. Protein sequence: CASSLVGAGADTQYF.

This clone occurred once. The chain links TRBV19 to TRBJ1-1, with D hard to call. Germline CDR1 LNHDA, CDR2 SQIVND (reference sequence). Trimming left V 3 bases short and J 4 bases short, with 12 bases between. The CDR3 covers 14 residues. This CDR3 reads CASSIGMMGTEAFF. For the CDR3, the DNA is TGTGCCAGTAGTATCGGGATGATGGGCACTGAAGCTTTCTTT.

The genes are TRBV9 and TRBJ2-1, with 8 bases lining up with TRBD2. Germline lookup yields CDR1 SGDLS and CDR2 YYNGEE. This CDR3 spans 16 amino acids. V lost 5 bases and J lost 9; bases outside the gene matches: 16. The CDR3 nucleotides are TGTGCCAGCAGTGCCGAATCGACCGGGGGGGTTGGTGAGCAGTTCTTC. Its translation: CASSAESTGGVGEQFF.